This T cell receptor (beta chain) was retrieved from a study of control samples from healthy donors and cancer patients. This table comes from immunoSEQ multiplex PCR, and its TCRdb copy is limited to in-frame clones, with some not included. The table has 150,000 to 200,000 clones, approximately 92% seen once; the top ten hold over 4%. Germline CDR1 MRHNA, CDR2 SNTAGT. Trimming shortened V by 3 bases and J by 5 bases, and 10 bases separated the two germline ends. There are 13 residues in the CDR3. The specimen sequenced was blood. This TCR was sampled from a woman aged 60 to 75 in good health. The genes are TRBV6-4 and TRBJ1-1; tentatively, D is TRBD1 (5 bases). This CDR3 reads CASSEQAGTEAFF. CDR3 in DNA: TGTGCCAGCAGTGAACAGGCTGGGACTGAAGCTTTCTTT.